Included here is one T cell receptor (beta chain) sequence, with context. The ends were cut back, 0 bases at V and 0 bases at J, with 9 bases in the middle. The CDR3 extends over 15 amino acids. In germline, CDR1 is KGHSH, CDR2 LQKENI. The data were produced by immunoSEQ multiplex PCR, yet TCRdb's version contains in-frame clones alone and is incomplete. The top ten hold under 30% of the sample, which has more than 10,000 clones, about nine tenths seen once. The data derive from a study of blood T cell repertoires in COVID-19. The clonotype originates from a woman in her 70s with active COVID-19. Sequencing was done on a sample of peripheral blood. The chain carries TRBV18 and TRBJ2-7; a possible D gene is TRBD2 (6 bases). CDR3 protein: CASSPPRGISYEQYF. The CDR3, as DNA: TGTGCCAGCTCACCACCTCGCGGGATCTCCTACGAGCAGTACTTC.